This entry lists 10 T cell receptor beta chains sequenced from one sample in a study of T cells in Graves' hyperthyroidism and ophthalmopathy. RNA transcripts gave rise to amplified TCR beta CDR3 regions. When the TCR CDR3 underwent first-round RT-PCR, the HTBI primer set was used. In TCRdb, the multiplex PCR reads were re-called with MiXCR into one record per CDR3 protein. In the table there are 620,000 or so distinct CDR3 sequences, 14% of which are singletons. Sequences were obtained from blood. The receptor source for this set is a woman between 45 and 65 years old with Graves' ophthalmopathy.

In its sample, this clonotype was seen a few times. The chain has TRBV20-1 and TRBJ2-4; TRBD1 matches 12 bases. The CDR3 loop spans 15 amino acids. Germline V gene lookup returns CDR1 DFQATT and CDR2 SNEGSKA (reference sequence). With V trimmed by 3 bases and J by 7 bases, 7 bases remained unmatched. The CDR3 DNA sequence: TGCAGTGCTAGGATCCCGGGACAGGGGGCCAACATTCAGTACTTC. Translating it yields CSARIPGQGANIQYF.

This clonotype was observed at least ten times. This chain links TRBV7-3 with TRBJ2-7; D is unclear. V lost 1 base and J 5 bases, leaving 9 bases between the germline ends. Germline V CDR1 and CDR2: SGHTA, FQGTGA. The CDR3 is 13 residues long. CDR3 DNA sequence: TGTGCCAGCAGCTTAATGGGTAGGGACGAGCAGTACTTC. This translates into CASSLMGRDEQYF.

Only a few counts were recorded for this clonotype. The genes are TRBV4-2 and TRBJ2-7; 7 nucleotides align to TRBD1. The CDR3 is 15 amino acids. Germline CDR1 reads LGHNA; CDR2 reads YNFKEQ. V shed 0 bases and J 2 bases; nucleotides not matched to a gene: 4. CDR3 nucleotide sequence: TGTGCCAGCAGCCAAGAAGCGGACAGGACCTACGAGCAGTACTTC. Translated: CASSQEADRTYEQYF.

This clonotype was seen many times. CDR3 nucleotide sequence: TGTGCCAGCAGTTCCCTACGGGGACTAGGTCTCAATGAGCAGTTCTTC. Encoded protein: CASSSLRGLGLNEQFF. The J gene is TRBJ2-1, the V gene TRBV27; the match to TRBD2 covers 8 bases. The trim removed 4 bases at V and 6 bases at J, leaving 11 bases unmatched. The germline V gene encodes CDR1 MNHEY and CDR2 SMNVEV (reference sequence). The CDR3 runs 16 residues.

The chain carries TRBV14 and TRBJ2-2; the D is unclear. The CDR3 covers 16 residues. V lost 0 bases and J lost 8, with 16 bases in between. Looked up from germline, CDR1 is SGHDN and CDR2 is FVKESK. The CDR3, as DNA: TGTGCCAGCAGCCAAGATAACTTCGCGTTCGGGGGGGAGCTGTTTTTT. Amino acids: CASSQDNFAFGGELFF.

In its sample, this clonotype was seen many times. The rearrangement uses TRBV3-1 and TRBJ1-1; 7 nucleotides match TRBD1. The V segment lost 5 bases and the J segment 3 bases; nucleotides outside the gene matches: 3. CDR1 and CDR2 (germline): LGHDT, YNNKEL (reference sequence). This CDR3 has 13 amino acids. For the CDR3, the DNA is TGTGCCAGCAGCGCCACAGGGGACACTGAAGCTTTCTTT. Protein sequence: CASSATGDTEAFF.

This clonotype was counted ten times or more. This chain uses TRBV30 with TRBJ1-2; TRBD1 is a possible D gene (5 bases). This CDR3 has 13 residues. V was clipped by 2 bases and J by 4 bases, with 11 bases between them. CDR1 is GTSNPN and CDR2 is SVGIG in the germline V gene (reference sequence). CDR3 region: CAWSLGPIYGYTF. The CDR3 nucleotides read TGTGCCTGGAGTTTGGGGCCGATCTATGGCTACACCTTC.

The genes are TRBV12-3 or TRBV12-4 and TRBJ2-2; D not resolved. The CDR3 has 13 residues. Trimming stripped 6 bases from V and 2 bases from J, with 7 bases between. CDR3 amino acids: CASRPENTGELFF. The CDR3 coding sequence is TGTGCCAGCAGACCAGAAAACACCGGGGAGCTGTTTTTT.

This clonotype was seen only a few times. The CDR3 region is CASSLVRYSEDSQPQHF. CDR3 sequence (DNA): TGTGCCAGCAGCTTAGTTAGGTACAGCGAAGACAGTCAGCCCCAGCATTTT. The rearrangement uses TRBV7-9 and TRBJ1-5, with a tentative D call TRBD1 (5 bases). The CDR3 has 17 residues. Between the trimmed V and J ends, which lost 1 base and 6 bases, there was a span of 19 bases. The germline V gene has CDR1 SEHNR and CDR2 FQNEAQ (reference sequence). The full variable domain, completed using reference TRBV7-9 and TRBJ1-5, is DTGVSQNPRHKITKRGQNVTFRCDPISEHNRLYWYRQTLGQGPEFLTYFQNEAQLEKSRLLSDRFSAERPKGSFSTLEIQRTEQGDSAMYLCASSLVRYSEDSQPQHFGDGTRLSIL.

There are many counts of this clonotype. The chain is built from TRBV7-3 and TRBJ2-3; maybe TRBD2 (6 bases). The CDR3 is made up of 14 amino acids. V lost 5 bases, J lost 3 bases, and 12 bases lay in between. From germline, CDR1 is SGHTA and CDR2 FQGTGA. CDR3 sequence: CASSPSRGTDTQYF. The CDR3 nucleotides read TGTGCCAGCAGCCCTTCCCGGGGGACAGATACGCAGTATTTT.